The sequence of this TCR beta chain was determined in a study of T cell responses to AZD1222 COVID-19 vaccine. Study observations and caveats: Compared with day 0, the breadth and depth of the Spike-specific TCR repertoire rose significantly after two doses of AZD1222.

Sequencing was performed with immunoSEQ multiplex PCR; in TCRdb, only in-frame clones are kept and a portion is missing. The table records about 150,000 clones, 80% to 90% of them present only once. This clone was observed a single time. Antigen unknown. CDR1 is SGHRS, CDR2 YFSETQ, per germline. CDR3 length: 14 residues. Trimming took 6 bases from V and 1 from J; bases not matched to a gene: 5. The TCR was taken from an adult in good health. V and J are TRBV5-1 and TRBJ2-5; 8 bases map to TRBD1. The sample consisted of peripheral blood, taken on day 0 of MenACWY control vaccination. The CDR3 here is CASTTTGGQETQYF. CDR3 nucleotides: TGCGCCAGCACAACTACAGGGGGCCAAGAGACCCAGTACTTC.